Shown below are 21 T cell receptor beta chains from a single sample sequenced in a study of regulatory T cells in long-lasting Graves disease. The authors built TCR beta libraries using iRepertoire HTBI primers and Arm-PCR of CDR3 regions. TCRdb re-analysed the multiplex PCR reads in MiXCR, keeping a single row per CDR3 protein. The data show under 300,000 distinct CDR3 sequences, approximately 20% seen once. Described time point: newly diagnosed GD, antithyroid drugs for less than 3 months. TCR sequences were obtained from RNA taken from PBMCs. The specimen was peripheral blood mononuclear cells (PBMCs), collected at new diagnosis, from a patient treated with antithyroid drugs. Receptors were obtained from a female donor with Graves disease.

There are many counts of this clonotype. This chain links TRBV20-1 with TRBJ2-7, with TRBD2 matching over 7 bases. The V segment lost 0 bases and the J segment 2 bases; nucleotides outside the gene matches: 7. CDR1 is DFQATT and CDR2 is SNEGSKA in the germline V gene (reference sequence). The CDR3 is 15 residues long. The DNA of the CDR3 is TGCAGTGCTAGAGATGGCCGAAGCGGGACCTACGAGCAGTACTTC. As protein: CSARDGRSGTYEQYF.

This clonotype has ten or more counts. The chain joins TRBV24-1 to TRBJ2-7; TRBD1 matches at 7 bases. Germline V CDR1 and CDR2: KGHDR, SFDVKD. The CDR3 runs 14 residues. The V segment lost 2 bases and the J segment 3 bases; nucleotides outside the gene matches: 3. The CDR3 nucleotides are TGTGCCACCAGTGATTGGGACAGACACTACGAGCAGTACTTC. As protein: CATSDWDRHYEQYF.

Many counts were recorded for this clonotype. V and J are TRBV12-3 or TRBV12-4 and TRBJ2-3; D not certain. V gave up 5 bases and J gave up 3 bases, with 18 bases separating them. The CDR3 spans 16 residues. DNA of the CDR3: TGTGCCAGCAGTCCGGGTAGAGGTGGGCCTACAGATACGCAGTATTTT. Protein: CASSPGRGGPTDTQYF.

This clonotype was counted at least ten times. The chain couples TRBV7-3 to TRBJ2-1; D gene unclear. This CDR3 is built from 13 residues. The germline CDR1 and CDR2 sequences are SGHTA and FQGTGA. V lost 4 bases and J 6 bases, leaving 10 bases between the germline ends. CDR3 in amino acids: CASSYADLNEQFF. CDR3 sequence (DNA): TGTGCCAGCAGCTACGCGGATCTCAATGAGCAGTTCTTC.

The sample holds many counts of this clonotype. In DNA form, the CDR3 reads TGCAGCGTAGACAGGGGCAACGAGCAGTACTTC. This encodes CSVDRGNEQYF. The chain is built from TRBV29-1 and TRBJ2-7; 8 bases map to TRBD1. This CDR3 contains 11 residues. Per germline, CDR1 SQVTM and CDR2 ANQGSEA. Trimming at V came to 6 bases and at J to 5 bases, leaving 3 bases not matched to a gene.

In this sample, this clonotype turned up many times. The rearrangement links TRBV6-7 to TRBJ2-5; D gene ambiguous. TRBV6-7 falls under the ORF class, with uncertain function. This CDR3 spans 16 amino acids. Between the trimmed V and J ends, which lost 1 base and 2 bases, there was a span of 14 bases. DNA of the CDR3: TGTGCCAGCAGTTACTGGGGTGATGGGGTGCAAGAGACCCAGTACTTC. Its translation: CASSYWGDGVQETQYF.

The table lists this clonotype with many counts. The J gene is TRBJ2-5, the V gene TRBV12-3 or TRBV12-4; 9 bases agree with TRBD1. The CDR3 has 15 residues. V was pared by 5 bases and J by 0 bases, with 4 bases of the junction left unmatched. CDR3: CASSPGTGYQETQYF. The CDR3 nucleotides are TGTGCCAGCAGTCCTGGGACAGGGTACCAAGAGACCCAGTACTTC.

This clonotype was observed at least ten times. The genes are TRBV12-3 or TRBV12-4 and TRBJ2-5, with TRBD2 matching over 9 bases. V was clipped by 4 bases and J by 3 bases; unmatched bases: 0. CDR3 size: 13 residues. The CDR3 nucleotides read TGTGCCAGCAGTTGGACTAGCGAAGAGACCCAGTACTTC. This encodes CASSWTSEETQYF.

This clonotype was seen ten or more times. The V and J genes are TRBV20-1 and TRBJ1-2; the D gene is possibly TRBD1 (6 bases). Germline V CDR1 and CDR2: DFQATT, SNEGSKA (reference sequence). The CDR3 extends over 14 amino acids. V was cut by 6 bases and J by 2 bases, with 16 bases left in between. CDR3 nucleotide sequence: TGCAGTGCCGAAAACAGGGTGCTGAACTATGGCTACACCTTC. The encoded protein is CSAENRVLNYGYTF.

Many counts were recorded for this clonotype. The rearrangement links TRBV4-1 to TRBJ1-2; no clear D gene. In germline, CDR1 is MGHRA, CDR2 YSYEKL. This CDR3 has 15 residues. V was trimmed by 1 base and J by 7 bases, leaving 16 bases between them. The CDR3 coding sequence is TGCGCCAGCAGCCAAGGGAGTAGGGCCATCCTTGGCTACACCTTC. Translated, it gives CASSQGSRAILGYTF.

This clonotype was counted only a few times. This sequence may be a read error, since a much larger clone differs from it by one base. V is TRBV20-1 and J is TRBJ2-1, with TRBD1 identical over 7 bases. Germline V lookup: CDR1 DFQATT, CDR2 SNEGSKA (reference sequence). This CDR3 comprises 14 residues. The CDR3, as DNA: TGCGGTGCTAACCGGGACAGCTCCTACAATGAGCAGTTCTTC. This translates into CGANRDSSYNEQFF.

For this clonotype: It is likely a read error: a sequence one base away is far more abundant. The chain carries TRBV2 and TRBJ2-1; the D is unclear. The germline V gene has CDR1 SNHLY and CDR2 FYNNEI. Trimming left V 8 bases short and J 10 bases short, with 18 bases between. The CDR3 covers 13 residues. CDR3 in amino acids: CASEIVRKYEQFF. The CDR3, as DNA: TGTGCCAGCGAGATCGTAAGGAAGTACGAGCAGTTCTTC.

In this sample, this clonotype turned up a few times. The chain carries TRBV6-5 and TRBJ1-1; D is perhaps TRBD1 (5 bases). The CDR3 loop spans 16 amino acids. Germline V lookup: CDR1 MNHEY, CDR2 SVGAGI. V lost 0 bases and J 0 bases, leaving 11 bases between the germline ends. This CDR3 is CASSYSLGDLNTEAFF. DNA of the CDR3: TGTGCCAGCAGTTACTCGCTTGGGGACCTGAACACTGAAGCTTTCTTT.

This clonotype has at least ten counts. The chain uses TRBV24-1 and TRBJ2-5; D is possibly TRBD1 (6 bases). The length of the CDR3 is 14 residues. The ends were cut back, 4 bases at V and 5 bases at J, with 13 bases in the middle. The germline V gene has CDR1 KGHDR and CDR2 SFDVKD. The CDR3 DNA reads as TGTGCCACCAGTGACTTGACAGGCGGTGAGACCCAGTACTTC. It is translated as CATSDLTGGETQYF.

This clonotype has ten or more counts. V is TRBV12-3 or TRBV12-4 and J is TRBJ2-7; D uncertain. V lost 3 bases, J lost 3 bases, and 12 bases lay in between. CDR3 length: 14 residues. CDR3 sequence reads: CASSFRFSNYEQYF. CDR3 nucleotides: TGTGCCAGCAGTTTTAGGTTCTCCAACTACGAGCAGTACTTC.

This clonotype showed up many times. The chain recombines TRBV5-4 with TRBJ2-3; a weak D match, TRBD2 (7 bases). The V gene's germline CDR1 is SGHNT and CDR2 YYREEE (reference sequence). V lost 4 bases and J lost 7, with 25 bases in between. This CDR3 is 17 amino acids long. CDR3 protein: CASSTFVGGGTSNTQYF. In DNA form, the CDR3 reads TGTGCCAGCAGCACCTTCGTGGGGGGGGGCACGTCGAATACGCAGTATTTT.

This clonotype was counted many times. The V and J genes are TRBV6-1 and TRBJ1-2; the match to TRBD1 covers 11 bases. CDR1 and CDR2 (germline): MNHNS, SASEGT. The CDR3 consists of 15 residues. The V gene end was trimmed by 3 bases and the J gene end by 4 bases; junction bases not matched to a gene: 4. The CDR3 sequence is CASSEGDRGVYGYTF. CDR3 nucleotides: TGTGCCAGCAGTGAGGGGGACAGGGGGGTCTATGGCTACACCTTC.

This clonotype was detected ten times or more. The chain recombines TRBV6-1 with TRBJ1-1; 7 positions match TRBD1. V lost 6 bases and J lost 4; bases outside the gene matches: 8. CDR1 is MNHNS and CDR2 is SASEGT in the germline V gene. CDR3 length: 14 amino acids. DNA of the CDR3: TGTGCCAGCAGCGTAACAGGGGTAGGCACTGAAGCTTTCTTT. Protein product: CASSVTGVGTEAFF.

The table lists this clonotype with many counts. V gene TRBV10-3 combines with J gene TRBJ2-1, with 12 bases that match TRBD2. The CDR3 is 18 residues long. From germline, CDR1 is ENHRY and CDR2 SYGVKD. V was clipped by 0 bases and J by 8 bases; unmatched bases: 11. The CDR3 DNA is TGTGCCATCAGTGAGTCCGCAACACGACTAGCGGGAGCTTATGAGCAGTTCTTC. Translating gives CAISESATRLAGAYEQFF.

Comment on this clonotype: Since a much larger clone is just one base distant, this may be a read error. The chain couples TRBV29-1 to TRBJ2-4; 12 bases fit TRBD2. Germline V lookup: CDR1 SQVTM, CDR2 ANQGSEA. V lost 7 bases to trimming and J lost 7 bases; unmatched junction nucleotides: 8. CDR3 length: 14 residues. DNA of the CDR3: TGCAGCGCCGCGGGGGGACTAGCGGGCAACATTCAGTACTTC. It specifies CSAAGGLAGNIQYF.

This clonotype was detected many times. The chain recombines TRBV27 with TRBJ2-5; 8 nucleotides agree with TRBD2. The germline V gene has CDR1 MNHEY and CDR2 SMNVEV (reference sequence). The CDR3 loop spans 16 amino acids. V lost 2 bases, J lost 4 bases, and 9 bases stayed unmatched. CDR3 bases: TGTGCCAGCAGTTTAAACCTAGCGGGCCCCACAGAGACCCAGTACTTC. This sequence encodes CASSLNLAGPTETQYF.